The rows below give T cell receptor beta chains drawn from one sample of a study of blood T cells in healthy people across ages. From the 5' RACE reads, TCRdb called clonotypes with MiXCR, one entry per CDR3 protein. The sample holds about 1.6 million distinct CDR3 sequences, about 35% seen once. Material: blood. The source is a woman aged 25 to 39 in good health. CDR3s include the opening cysteine and the closing phenylalanine or tryptophan. D genes are given only for firm matches. Size tells how often a clone was seen (once, few, many) or the class of an expanded clone, and some rows leave it out.

size	J	D	length	V	DNA	CDR3
many	TRBJ2-4	NA	16	TRBV20-1	TGCAGTGCTAGAAACACAGACTATTCCACCTTGGGCATTCAGTACTTC	CSARNTDYSTLGIQYF
NA	TRBJ1-5	NA	13	TRBV20-1	TGCAGTGCTACTCGGCGACGGAATCAGCCCCAGCATTTT	CSATRRRNQPQHF
NA	TRBJ2-1	NA	16	TRBV4-1	TGCGCCAGCAGCCAAGAAAAAGCGGGCCGGCCACTTGAGCAGTTCTTC	CASSQEKAGRPLEQFF
NA	TRBJ2-1	TRBD2	15	TRBV7-9	TGTGCCAGCACCGGACTAGCGGGGGGGCAGCGTGAGCAGTTCTTC	CASTGLAGGQREQFF
few	TRBJ2-3	NA	13	TRBV24-1	TGTGCCACCAGCAACGGGGGCACAGATACGCAGTATTTT	CATSNGGTDTQYF
NA	TRBJ1-1	NA	15	TRBV4-1	TGCGCCAGCAGCCAGAGATGGGTTTGGAACACTGAAGCTTTCTTT	CASSQRWVWNTEAFF
NA	TRBJ1-2	NA	14	TRBV27	TGTGCCAGCAGTTCTTTGGGGACCTATTATGGCTACACCTTC	CASSSLGTYYGYTF
once	TRBJ2-5	NA	16	TRBV2	TGTGCCAGCAGAACTTATGGGACCTCGGGGCAGGAGACCCAGTACTTC	CASRTYGTSGQETQYF
NA	TRBJ2-6	NA	15	TRBV29-1	TGCAGCGTTGAATCCGGGCACTCTGGGGCCAACGTCCGGACTTTC	CSVESGHSGANVRTF
many	TRBJ2-7	TRBD2	14	TRBV7-2	TGTGCCAGCAGCTTAATGGGAGGGACCTACGAGCAGTACTTC	CASSLMGGTYEQYF
NA	TRBJ2-7	NA	12	TRBV12-3/TRBV12-4	TGTGCCAGCAGTAAAGCCAGCGGCGAGCAGTACTTC	CASSKASGEQYF
NA	TRBJ1-2	NA	11	TRBV5-1	TGCGCCAGCAGCCCCTCCGGAGGCTACACCTTC	CASSPSGGYTF
once	TRBJ1-1	NA	11	TRBV29-1	TGCAGCGTTGCCGGAGTGGCTGAAGCTTTCTTT	CSVAGVAEAFF
NA	TRBJ2-1	TRBD2	17	TRBV24-1	TGTGCCACCAGTGATTTGCGACGGACTAGCGGGAGCAATGAGCAGTTCTTC	CATSDLRRTSGSNEQFF
NA	TRBJ1-1	NA	13	TRBV7-9	TGTGCCAGCAGCTTAGGATTTACAGGAGAAGCTTTCTTT	CASSLGFTGEAFF
NA	TRBJ2-7	NA	15	TRBV7-2	TGTGCCAGCAGCTTATTCCCAGAGCAGACCTACGAGCAGTACTTC	CASSLFPEQTYEQYF
few	TRBJ2-7	TRBD2	16	TRBV7-6	TGTGCCAGCAGCCCGGGATCTAGCGGGGGGGCCTACGAGCAGTACTTC	CASSPGSSGGAYEQYF
few	TRBJ2-3	TRBD2	16	TRBV2	TGTGCCAGCAGTGAATGGCTAGCGGGATCAACAGATACGCAGTATTTT	CASSEWLAGSTDTQYF
many	TRBJ2-7	TRBD2	16	TRBV6-6	TGTGCCAGCAGTTATCAACTAGGCGGGGGGGAAGGCGAGCAGTACTTC	CASSYQLGGGEGEQYF
once	TRBJ2-1	NA	13	TRBV6-1	TGTGCCAGCATGGTGGGACTCTTCAATGAGCAGTTCTTC	CASMVGLFNEQFF
few	TRBJ2-7	TRBD2	15	TRBV7-2	TGTGCCAGCAGCTTAGGAGGCGGGGGGGGCTACGAGCAGTACTTC	CASSLGGGGGYEQYF
NA	TRBJ2-6	TRBD1	16	TRBV9	TGTGCCAGCAGCGCAGGACAGGGGGTCGGGGCCAACGTCCTGACTTTC	CASSAGQGVGANVLTF
NA	TRBJ2-3	TRBD1	15	TRBV19	TGTGCCAGTCGTGAAGAGACAGGGTTAACAGATACGCAGTATTTT	CASREETGLTDTQYF
many	TRBJ2-5	TRBD2	16	TRBV4-2	TGTGCCAGCAGCCAAGAGGCCTCTAGCGGGGGAGAGACCCAGTACTTC	CASSQEASSGGETQYF